A selection of T cell receptor beta chains follows, all from one sample in a study of blood T cell repertoires in COVID-19. Libraries were prepared by immunoSEQ multiplex PCR; TCRdb keeps only in-frame clonotypes and omits some of them. The data show 100,000 to 150,000 clones, 85% seen once. The sequencing input was peripheral blood. These receptors were collected from a woman aged 80 or over with acute or convalescent COVID-19. Each CDR3 is given with its conserved first and last residue. D genes are given only for firm matches. Expanded clones get a size class; other rows say once, few or many, or leave the size out.

d_call j_call clone_size v_call cdr3_nt cdr3_aa
- TRBJ1-1 - TRBV10-3 TGTGCCATCAGACAGACAGAGAACACTGAAGCTTTCTTT CAIRQTENTEAFF
- TRBJ2-5 - TRBV11-2 TGTGCCAGCAGCACGTACCGGGATTCGGGAGAGGGCCAGTACTTC CASSTYRDSGEGQYF
- TRBJ1-1 - TRBV2 TGTGCCAGCAGCCCGACTGGGAACACTGAAGCTTTCTTT CASSPTGNTEAFF
- TRBJ1-2 few TRBV10-3 TGTGCCATCAGTGAGTCGGGGGGAATCTATGGCTACACCTTC CAISESGGIYGYTF
TRBD1 TRBJ1-2 - TRBV14 TGTGCCAGCAGCTTATACGGGACAGGGTTCTATGGCTACACCTTC CASSLYGTGFYGYTF
TRBD2 TRBJ2-3 - TRBV5-1 TGCGCCAGCACCACTAGCGGGGATAGCACAGATACGCAGTATTTT CASTTSGDSTDTQYF
TRBD1 TRBJ1-6 - TRBV6-6 TGTGCCAGCAGTTACACCCGGGACAGGGGAGGTTCACCCCTCCACTTT CASSYTRDRGGSPLHF
TRBD1 TRBJ1-2 - TRBV3-1/TRBV3-2 TGTGCCAGCAGTCATAGGACAGGGGATGATGGCTACACCTTC CASSHRTGDDGYTF
TRBD1 TRBJ2-1 once TRBV9 TGTGCCAGCAGTGCAACAGGGGGCAGGTACAATGAGCAGTTCTTC CASSATGGRYNEQFF
- TRBJ2-7 - TRBV7-9 TGTGCCAGCAGCCAGAGGGGACTCGTCTCCTACGAGCAGTACTTC CASSQRGLVSYEQYF
- TRBJ1-1 - TRBV4-3 TGCGCCAGCAGCTCCTCGTCCACAGAGAGCACTGAAGCTTTCTTT CASSSSSTESTEAFF
- TRBJ2-3 - TRBV18 TGTGCCAGCTCACCAGGGTCTTACGGCGGACTGATTATCACAGATACGCAGTATTTT CASSPGSYGGLIITDTQYF
- TRBJ1-3 - TRBV5-1 TGCGCCAGCAGCTTGAGTCCGCGGGGAAACACCATATATTTT CASSLSPRGNTIYF
- TRBJ2-1 - TRBV6-5 TGTGCCAGCAGCCTGAGGGGGGGCGTTTATGAGCAGTTCTTC CASSLRGGVYEQFF
TRBD1 TRBJ1-2 once TRBV3-1/TRBV3-2 TGTGCCAGCAGCCAAAGACAGGGAGGTGGCTACACCTTC CASSQRQGGGYTF
TRBD1 TRBJ1-2 - TRBV27 TGTGCCAGCAAGCGGACAGGACACTATGGCTACACCTTC CASKRTGHYGYTF
- TRBJ1-1 - TRBV9 TGTGCCAGCAGCGTAGCGGTGACAGAGACACATCTTTTCTTT CASSVAVTETHLFF
- TRBJ1-1 - TRBV6-5 TGTGCCAGCAGTCGACAGGTTTCCTCCACTGAAGCTTTCTTT CASSRQVSSTEAFF
- TRBJ2-5 - TRBV10-3 TGTGCCATCAGTGAGTCGACTTATCAAGAGACCCAGTACTTC CAISESTYQETQYF
TRBD1 TRBJ2-4 - TRBV28 TGTGCCAGCAGTTTAGGGACAGGGGTGGCCAAAAACATTCAGTACTTC CASSLGTGVAKNIQYF
- TRBJ1-1 - TRBV5-1 TGCGCCAGCAGCTTACAGGGTTTCCCCGAAGCTTTCTTT CASSLQGFPEAFF
- TRBJ1-1 - TRBV6-6 TGTGCCAGCAGCCCCATTAACACTGAAGCTTTCTTT CASSPINTEAFF
- TRBJ1-1 few TRBV25-1 TGTGCCAGCAGGGACGGAGGAGCTTACACTGAAGCTTTCTTT CASRDGGAYTEAFF
TRBD1 TRBJ2-4 - TRBV18 TGTGCCAGCTCACCCAGGACAGGGGAAGGGAACATTCAGTACTTC CASSPRTGEGNIQYF
- TRBJ1-6 few TRBV9 TGTGCCAGCAGCGTACAGGGGACTAATTCACCCCTCCACTTT CASSVQGTNSPLHF
- TRBJ1-3 - TRBV7-9 TGTGCCAGCAGTCGCGGCGGGGGAAACACCATATATTTT CASSRGGGNTIYF
- TRBJ1-2 - TRBV7-8 TGTGCCAGCAGGGACCGCGGGGGGAACTATGGCTACACCTTC CASRDRGGNYGYTF
TRBD1 TRBJ1-1 few TRBV19 TGTGCCAGTAGTAAGACAGGGGTGAACACTGAAGCTTTCTTT CASSKTGVNTEAFF
- TRBJ1-6 once TRBV2 TGTGCCAGCGGGTCAGGCCAGCCTAATTCACCCCTCCACTTT CASGSGQPNSPLHF
TRBD1 TRBJ1-1 - TRBV11-2 TGTGCCAGCACTCACCGGGACAGGAACACTGAAGCTTTCTTT CASTHRDRNTEAFF
- TRBJ2-2 few TRBV25-1 TGTGCCAGCAGTGTATCTAGCTCCCCCGGGGAGCTGTTTTTT CASSVSSSPGELFF
- TRBJ1-2 - TRBV5-4 TGTGCCAGCAGCCCGGGGATGGGCTACACCTTC CASSPGMGYTF
- TRBJ2-2 - TRBV28 TGTGCCAGCAGCATACAGGTTACCGGGGAGCTGTTTTTT CASSIQVTGELFF
- TRBJ2-3 few TRBV4-1 TGCGCCAGCAGCCAAATCCGTGAGGCAGATACGCAGTATTTT CASSQIREADTQYF
- TRBJ1-5 - TRBV5-6 TGTGCCAGCAGCGCGGGCCCTCTCGGAGGTCAGCCCCAGCATTTT CASSAGPLGGQPQHF
- TRBJ2-7 - TRBV5-4 TGTGCCAGCAGCACACAGGGTCCGGGAGAGCAGTACTTC CASSTQGPGEQYF
- TRBJ1-5 - TRBV7-9 TGTGCCAGCAGCTCTTTCAGCGCAGGGGGCAATCAGCCCCAGCATTTT CASSSFSAGGNQPQHF
TRBD2 TRBJ2-1 - TRBV7-3 TGTGCCAGCAGCTTAGGACTAGCGGGGGCGGGCTCCTACAATGAGCAGTTCTTC CASSLGLAGAGSYNEQFF
- TRBJ1-5 - TRBV7-8 TGTGCCAGCAGCGGCATGAACCAGCCCCAGCATTTT CASSGMNQPQHF
- TRBJ2-3 - TRBV4-3 TGCGCCAGCAGCCAAGGCCCAACACCCTGGAGCACAGATACGCAGTATTTT CASSQGPTPWSTDTQYF
- TRBJ1-2 - TRBV5-1 TGCGCCAGCAGCTCCTCGACATATAACTATGGCTACACCTTC CASSSSTYNYGYTF